The TCR beta chain described here comes from a study of T cell changes during pregnancy in multiple sclerosis. Germline V gene sequence: CDR1 SNHLY, CDR2 FYNNEI. Between the trimmed V and J ends, which lost 4 bases and 1 base, there was a span of 11 bases. There are 15 residues in the CDR3. Sequencing used immunoSEQ multiplex PCR; TCRdb keeps in-frame clones, though not all of them. Of under 100,000 clones listed, 85% to 95% are singletons. The sequenced sample was peripheral blood, obtained in the first trimester of pregnancy. The receptor comes from a female donor in good health, enrolled as a control in a pregnancy study. V gene TRBV2 combines with J gene TRBJ1-5; D might be TRBD1 (6 bases). CDR3 amino acids: CASSVRGSSNQPQHF. As DNA, the CDR3 is TGTGCCAGCAGTGTCAGGGGCTCGAGCAATCAGCCCCAGCATTTT.